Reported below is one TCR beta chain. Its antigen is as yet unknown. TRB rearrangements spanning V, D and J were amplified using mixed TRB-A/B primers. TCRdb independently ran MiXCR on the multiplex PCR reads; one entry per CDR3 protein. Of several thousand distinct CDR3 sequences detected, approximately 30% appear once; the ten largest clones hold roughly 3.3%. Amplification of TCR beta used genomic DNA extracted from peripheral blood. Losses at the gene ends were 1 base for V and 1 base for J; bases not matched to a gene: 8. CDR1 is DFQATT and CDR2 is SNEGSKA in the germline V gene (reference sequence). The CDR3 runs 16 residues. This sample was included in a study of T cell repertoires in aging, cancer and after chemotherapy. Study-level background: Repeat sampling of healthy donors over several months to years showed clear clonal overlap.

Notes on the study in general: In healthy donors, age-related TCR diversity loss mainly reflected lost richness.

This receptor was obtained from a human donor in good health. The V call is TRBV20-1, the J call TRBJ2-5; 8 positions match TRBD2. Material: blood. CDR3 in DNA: TGCAGTGCTAGAGCCCCGAGACTAGCGTTCCAAGAGACCCAGTACTTC. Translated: CSARAPRLAFQETQYF.